This record looks at one T cell receptor beta chain sequence and its context. One end of the junction fails to match germline, which may point to a read error. Germline CDR1 reads MDHEN; CDR2 reads SYDVKM. The CDR3 has 18 amino acids. The template was RNA from unsorted bulk tissue. The normal lung tissue was taken more than 3 cm from the tumor edge. These data belong to a study of tumor and adjacent non-tumor tissue in lung cancer. TCRbeta libraries were built with three rounds of nested PCR, modified from ARM-PCR. MiXCR was run by TCRdb on the multiplex PCR reads, yielding one entry per CDR3 protein. The sample holds approximately 47,000 distinct CDR3 sequences, around 64% seen once.

The chain combines TRBV28 with TRBJ2-1, with 15 bases aligning to TRBD2. The receptor's source is a woman aged 65 to 85 with non-small cell lung cancer. Sequenced sample: distant non-tumor lung tissue. As DNA, the CDR3 is TGTGCCAGCAGTCAGAATGGACTAGCGGGAGGGCCTCTTAATGAACAGTTCTTC. Its protein product is CASSQNGLAGGPLNEQFF.